The sequence of this T cell receptor beta chain was determined in a study of blood T cell repertoires in COVID-19. Study-wide context: Sites across the United States, Italy and Spain contributed samples from acute and convalescent COVID-19. Sample material is recorded as cDNA or gDNA derived from T cells, B-cell-depleted T cells, or PBMCs.

V gave up 0 bases and J gave up 6 bases; unmatched junction bases: 0. Germline assignment: CDR1 MNHEY and CDR2 SVGEGT. The CDR3 has 16 residues. Original methodology: Amplified reference gene primers provided the basis for estimating nucleated cell counts. Profiling relied on immunoSEQ multiplex PCR, and the TCRdb table lists in-frame clones only, not all of them. D and trimming come from the DNA, and the V and J calls and clone size come from that table. The table records 100,000 to 150,000 clones, about 90% of them present only once. Sample: peripheral blood. This receptor was identified in a woman in her forties or fifties with active or convalescent COVID-19. V usage is TRBV6-2 or TRBV6-3 and J usage is TRBJ2-2; 14 bases are a match to TRBD2. The CDR3 DNA sequence: TGTGCCAGCAGTTACTCGGGACTAGCGGGAGCCGGGGAGCTGTTTTTT. Translated, it gives CASSYSGLAGAGELFF.